The table lists the clone carrying this TCR beta chain with a few counts. No antigen is known for it. Quantitative barcoded 5'-RACE was used to prepare TCR beta libraries. One entry per CDR3 protein results from TCRdb running MiXCR on the 5' RACE reads. Seen here are about 160,000 distinct CDR3 sequences, about a sixth observed once, and the top ten hold over 7%. This sample was included in a study of CD8 T cells in ankylosing spondylitis. This CDR3 is 12 amino acids long. Trimming stripped 5 bases from V and 3 bases from J, with 7 bases between. Regarding the study as a whole: A subset of motif variants has previously been described in the synovial fluid and blood of reactive arthritis. As reported, disease-linked clones showed significant enrichment in matched ankylosing spondylitis synovial fluid. One TCR beta motif, made up of about 8 highly homologous variants, appeared characteristic of ankylosing spondylitis blood.

This receptor was obtained from a male donor with ankylosing spondylitis or in good health (not recorded which). V and J are TRBV12-3 or TRBV12-4 and TRBJ1-1, with D hard to call. Source material: blood, either unsorted or a sorted T cell fraction (not recorded which). CDR3 sequence reads: CASSPPYTEAFF. The CDR3 coding sequence is TGTGCCAGCAGTCCGCCGTACACTGAAGCTTTCTTT.